This is a list of T cell receptor beta chains from one sample in a study of low-dose radiotherapy and immunotherapy resistance in tumors. TCRdb passed the reads through MiXCR, listing each CDR3 protein once. Here the sample spans approximately 42,000 distinct CDR3 sequences, 20% to 30% being singletons. The specimen was PBMCs, collected after low-dose radiotherapy plus immunotherapy. The receptor source for this set is a male donor with prostate cancer. CDR3s include the opening cysteine and the closing phenylalanine or tryptophan. Fields, in order: D gene, V gene, J gene, clone size, CDR3 DNA, CDR3 protein. D genes are given only for firm matches. Expanded clones get a size class; other rows say once, few or many, or leave the size out.

-	TRBV10-1	TRBJ2-5	many	TGCGCCAGCAGTGAACGGGGAACACGAGAGACCCAGTACTTC	CASSERGTRETQYF
-	TRBV28	TRBJ1-5	many	TGTGCCAGCAGTTTGACCTCTGGGCGCAATCAGCCCCAGCATTTT	CASSLTSGRNQPQHF
TRBD1	TRBV6-8	TRBJ2-7	many	TGTGCCAGCAGTTATCGACAGGGGGCCTACGAGCAGTACTTC	CASSYRQGAYEQYF
-	TRBV11-1	TRBJ1-1	many	TGTGCCAGCAGCTACAGGGTCGTGAACACTGAAGCTTTCTTT	CASSYRVVNTEAFF
TRBD1	TRBV30	TRBJ2-1	many	TGTGCCTGGAGTGACCCCTCTTGGGGACAGGGGACCTACAATGAGCAGTTCTTC	CAWSDPSWGQGTYNEQFF
-	TRBV20-1	TRBJ1-6	-	TGCAGTGCTAGAGAACGGGGGGAGCTCTATAATTCACCCCTCCACTTT	CSARERGELYNSPLHF
-	TRBV18	TRBJ2-2	-	TGTGCCAGCTCACGGGACAGCCGGGACTACACCGGGGAGCTGTTTTTT	CASSRDSRDYTGELFF
-	TRBV7-9	TRBJ1-1	many	TGTGCCAGCGGAAGCAGAGAGAACACTGAAGCTTTCTTT	CASGSRENTEAFF
TRBD2	TRBV12-5	TRBJ2-1	-	TGTGCTAGTGGTTTAGTAAGCGGGAGAGGGTACAATGAGCAGTTCTTC	CASGLVSGRGYNEQFF
TRBD1	TRBV2	TRBJ2-2	many	TGTGCCAGCAAATCGGACAGGGCGAACACCGGGGAGCTGTTTTTT	CASKSDRANTGELFF
TRBD1	TRBV12-3/TRBV12-4	TRBJ2-5	many	TGTGCCAGCAGACCAGGACAGGGTCGAGAGACCCAGTACTTC	CASRPGQGRETQYF
TRBD2	TRBV5-6	TRBJ2-5	-	TGTGCCAGCAGCCGAAGTCTCCTAGCGGGGTTCACAGAGACCCAGTACTTC	CASSRSLLAGFTETQYF
-	TRBV5-5	TRBJ1-2	-	TGTGCCAGCAGCTTGTGGGCAGAAAACTATGGCTACACCTTC	CASSLWAENYGYTF
TRBD1	TRBV7-3	TRBJ1-2	many	TGTGCCAGCAGCGACAGGGGTGGCTATGGCTACACCTTC	CASSDRGGYGYTF
-	TRBV25-1	TRBJ2-2	many	TGTGCCAGCAGGGCGATGGTAAACACCGGGGAGCTGTTTTTT	CASRAMVNTGELFF
-	TRBV5-5	TRBJ1-1	many	TGTGCCAGCAGCTTGGGGGGGGAACAGAACACTGAAGCTTTCTTT	CASSLGGEQNTEAFF
-	TRBV18	TRBJ2-7	few	TGTGCCAGCTCACCAGATTTAGACACATCCTCGTACGAGCAGTACTTC	CASSPDLDTSSYEQYF
TRBD2	TRBV5-6	TRBJ2-7	many	TGTGCCAGCAGCCGGGGCGGACTAGCGGGAGGGTCCTACGAGCAGTACTTC	CASSRGGLAGGSYEQYF
-	TRBV20-1	TRBJ1-1	many	TGCAGTGCTAGAGATGGCGGCGGGGAACTTTCTGAAGCTTTCTTT	CSARDGGGELSEAFF
TRBD1	TRBV29-1	TRBJ2-7	many	TGCAGCGTTAGGACAGGGCAATCGGAGCAGTACTTC	CSVRTGQSEQYF
TRBD2	TRBV29-1	TRBJ2-2	-	TGCAGCGTTGACGGGGGGAACACCGGGGGGCTGTTTTTT	CSVDGGNTGGLFF
TRBD1	TRBV3-1	TRBJ2-1	many	TGTGCCAGCACCCCCGGGCAGGGGGCCAGAGAGCAGTTCTTC	CASTPGQGAREQFF
TRBD1	TRBV19	TRBJ2-7	many	TGTGCCAGTAATCCCGGGACAGGGTCCTACGAGCAGTACTTC	CASNPGTGSYEQYF
TRBD2	TRBV6-5	TRBJ2-7	many	TGTGCCAGCAGGGGACAGGGCCTAGCGGGAGGACTCCACGAGCAGTACTTC	CASRGQGLAGGLHEQYF
TRBD2	TRBV20-1	TRBJ2-3	many	TGCAGTGCTAGAGCTCCCCCACTAGCGACAGATACGCAGTATTTT	CSARAPPLATDTQYF
TRBD2	TRBV7-7	TRBJ2-3	many	TGTGCCAGCAGCCCGACTAGCGGGGGGAGCACAGATACGCAGTATTTT	CASSPTSGGSTDTQYF
-	TRBV7-2	TRBJ1-3	many	TGTGCCAGCAGCTTAGCCCTAGACAGGCCAGCAAGAGGAAACACCATATATTTT	CASSLALDRPARGNTIYF
-	TRBV7-9	TRBJ2-7	many	TGTGCCAGCAGCTCTCTTCGGACATGGCCCGAGCAGTACTTC	CASSSLRTWPEQYF
-	TRBV12-3/TRBV12-4	TRBJ1-2	many	TGTGCCAGCAGTTTAGGCCCGGGACAACTTTTCTATGGCTACACCTTC	CASSLGPGQLFYGYTF
-	TRBV5-1	TRBJ2-7	many	TGCGCCAGCAGCTTGGATGGCAGTCCCTACGAGCAGTACTTC	CASSLDGSPYEQYF
-	TRBV24-1	TRBJ2-5	-	TGTGCCACCAGTGATTACGGGACGTTCGAAGAGACCCAGTACTTC	CATSDYGTFEETQYF
-	TRBV2	TRBJ2-1	many	TGTGCCAGCAGTGCCCTGTTTGGGGTAGCGGAACGAGGGCATGAGCAGTTCTTC	CASSALFGVAERGHEQFF
TRBD1	TRBV5-1	TRBJ2-5	many	TGCGCCAGCAGCATCGGACAGGGGAGGTCTGTGGGGGAGACCCAGTACTTC	CASSIGQGRSVGETQYF
-	TRBV2	TRBJ2-7	-	TGTGCCAGCAGCAAGGGACTGAACTACGAGCAGTACTTC	CASSKGLNYEQYF
-	TRBV5-1	TRBJ1-1	many	TGCGCCAGCAGCTTAAGAGTAGGCGAAAACACTGAAGCTTTCTTT	CASSLRVGENTEAFF
TRBD1	TRBV6-2/TRBV6-3	TRBJ1-1	many	TGTGCCAGCAGGGAGCGACAGGGGACTAACACTGAAGCTTTCTTT	CASRERQGTNTEAFF
-	TRBV29-1	TRBJ2-3	few	TGCAGCGTTGATCTGGGCCCCGCGCCACTCACAGATACGCAGTATTTT	CSVDLGPAPLTDTQYF
TRBD1	TRBV19	TRBJ2-5	many	TGTGCCAGTAGTATAGTAGTGGGTACAGGGGGCAGTGAGACCCAGTACTTC	CASSIVVGTGGSETQYF
-	TRBV5-4	TRBJ1-2	-	TGTGCCAGCAGCCTTGACAATAACTATGGCTACACCTTC	CASSLDNNYGYTF
-	TRBV10-3	TRBJ2-3	few	TGTGCCATCAGTGAGTGGCGAATCCCCGATACGCAGTATTTT	CAISEWRIPDTQYF
-	TRBV9	TRBJ2-2	-	TGTGCCAGCAGCGTAGTTGCCCCCGGGGAGCTGTTTTTT	CASSVVAPGELFF
TRBD2	TRBV20-1	TRBJ2-3	many	TGCAGTGCGCATATTTTTAAACTAGCGGGGGTCGGGACAGATACGCAGTATTTT	CSAHIFKLAGVGTDTQYF
-	TRBV5-6	TRBJ1-2	many	TGTGCCAGCAGCTTAGGTCAACAGGTTTGGGGACATGGCTACACCTTC	CASSLGQQVWGHGYTF
-	TRBV5-1	TRBJ2-3	few	TGCGCCAGCAGCTTCGACTCCTCAAGCACAGATACGCAGTATTTT	CASSFDSSSTDTQYF
-	TRBV28	TRBJ1-3	-	TGTGCCAGCAGTGAAAGAGTAGACACCATATATTTT	CASSERVDTIYF
TRBD1	TRBV12-3/TRBV12-4	TRBJ1-4	few	TGTGCCAGCAGCCAAAGACAGGGGAACCTGTTTTTTTTT	CASSQRQGNLFFF
-	TRBV2	TRBJ1-1	few	TGTGCCAGCAGTCAGACAGTAGTCGCTGAAGCTTTCTTT	CASSQTVVAEAFF
TRBD2	TRBV28	TRBJ2-3	medium-sized	TGTGCCAGCAGTTTCGTTAGCGGGAGGGCCGGGAGCACAGATACGCAGTATTTT	CASSFVSGRAGSTDTQYF
-	TRBV11-3	TRBJ2-1	once	TGTGCCAGCAGCCCTCCCAGTCGGGATGAGCAGTTCTTC	CASSPPSRDEQFF
-	TRBV6-5	TRBJ2-1	-	TGTGCCAGCAGTTACCAAACGGGAGTCGGCAATGAGCAGTTCTTC	CASSYQTGVGNEQFF